Included here is one T cell receptor (beta chain) sequence, with context. The sample is drawn from a study of blood T cell repertoires in COVID-19. Study summary: The samples span acute and convalescent COVID-19 from the United States, Italy and Spain. T cells, B-cell-depleted T cells, or PBMCs supplied cDNA or gDNA.

Produced via immunoSEQ multiplex PCR; TCRdb's table is partial and in-frame only. The sample records under 300,000 clones, about four fifths being singletons. Germline CDR1 and CDR2: KGHSH and LQKENI. The V gene lost 4 bases and the J gene lost 4 bases, with 14 bases spanning the gap. The CDR3 length is 14 residues. The chain joins TRBV18 to TRBJ2-7, with D possibly matching TRBD1 (6 bases). Sequencing was performed on peripheral blood. This TCR derives from a woman under 30 with acute or convalescent COVID-19. CDR3 nucleotides: TGTGCCAGCTCACTAAAGACAGGCCAGTACGAGCAGTACTTC. Amino acids: CASSLKTGQYEQYF. Full variable domain (rest looked up from reference TRBV18 and TRBJ2-7): NAGVMQNPRHLVRRRGQEARLRCSPMKGHSHVYWYRQLPEEGLKFMVYLQKENIIDESGMPKERFSAEFPKEGPSILRIQQVVRGDSAAYFCASSLKTGQYEQYFGPGTRLTVT.